These 26 T cell receptor beta chains share one sample of origin, sequenced in a study of identical twins. In TCRdb, the 5' RACE reads were re-called with MiXCR into one record per CDR3 protein. This sample has about 530,000 distinct CDR3 sequences; around 20% occur once, and the top ten carry about 0.5%. This sample also appeared in a second study, on yellow fever vaccine responses in identical twins.

Source material: CD4+ T cells sorted from blood. The receptors stem from a woman under 30 in good health.

The V call is TRBV2, the J call TRBJ1-1; the D gene is possibly TRBD1 (5 bases). The CDR3 runs to 14 residues. V dropped 4 bases and J dropped 1 base, with 10 bases sitting between them. Germline V gene sequence: CDR1 SNHLY, CDR2 FYNNEI. CDR3 in amino acids: CASSAGTANTEAFF. CDR3 DNA: TGTGCCAGCAGTGCCGGGACGGCGAACACTGAAGCTTTCTTT.

The V gene is TRBV20-1, the J gene TRBJ1-1; D gene ambiguous. This CDR3 region has 13 residues. The V end lost 6 bases, the J end lost 1 base, and 12 bases lay between the germline ends. Germline-derived CDR1 and CDR2 are DFQATT and SNEGSKA (reference sequence). CDR3 region: CSAWVPQNTEAFF. The CDR3 DNA reads as TGCAGTGCATGGGTCCCACAGAACACTGAAGCTTTCTTT.

In this sample, this clonotype turned up a few times. The chain links TRBV29-1 to TRBJ1-1; D is unclear. The V end lost 6 bases, the J end lost 2 bases, and 13 bases lay between the germline ends. This CDR3 region has 13 residues. Germline lookup yields CDR1 SQVTM and CDR2 ANQGSEA. Here the CDR3 reads CSVGRRLNTEAFF. The DNA for the CDR3 is TGCAGCGTCGGCAGGCGCTTAAACACTGAAGCTTTCTTT.

This chain connects TRBV20-1 to TRBJ2-5; 12 bases match TRBD1. This CDR3 is 15 amino acids long. Trimming at V came to 6 bases and at J to 4 bases, leaving 9 bases not matched to a gene. The V gene's germline CDR1 is DFQATT and CDR2 SNEGSKA (reference sequence). CDR3: CSASLGQGARETQYF. DNA for the CDR3: TGCAGTGCCTCGCTGGGACAGGGGGCGCGAGAGACCCAGTACTTC.

This clonotype was found once. V usage is TRBV12-3 or TRBV12-4 and J usage is TRBJ2-7, with D perhaps given as TRBD1 or TRBD2 (5 bases each). Trimming cost V 8 bases and J 7 bases, with 30 bases left between them. The CDR3 consists of 17 residues. CDR3 residues: CASCSQSLVGTRPEQYF. The CDR3 DNA reads TGTGCCAGCTGTTCCCAGAGTTTGGTCGGGACCCGTCCTGAGCAGTACTTC.

In DNA form, the CDR3 reads TGTGCCAGCACCGACGCCCGGGCGGGATCCTACGAGCAGTACGTC. This codes for CASTDARAGSYEQYV. The J gene is TRBJ2-7, the V gene TRBV28; D might be TRBD2 (6 bases). Trimming took off 7 bases at V and 1 base at J, with 17 bases between the two ends. Per germline, CDR1 MDHEN and CDR2 SYDVKM. CDR3 size: 15 residues.

V usage is TRBV3-1 and J usage is TRBJ2-3; D is perhaps TRBD2 (7 bases). Looked up from germline, CDR1 is LGHDT and CDR2 is YNNKEL (reference sequence). The CDR3 runs to 15 residues. Deletions cut 6 bases from V and 2 bases from J, with 15 bases between. As DNA, the CDR3 is TGTGCCAGCAGGAGGGGGGCGGGGGTCACAGATACGCAGTATTTT. This encodes CASRRGAGVTDTQYF.

The chain carries TRBV5-1 and TRBJ2-1; no definite D call. The ends were cut back, 0 bases at V and 1 base at J, with 11 bases in the middle. The length of the CDR3 is 16 residues. CDR1 SGHRS and CDR2 YFSETQ come from the germline V gene. CDR3 protein: CASSLAVSASYNEQFF. CDR3 sequence (DNA): TGCGCCAGCAGCTTGGCGGTGAGCGCTTCCTACAATGAGCAGTTCTTC.

This chain uses TRBV3-1 with TRBJ2-3; D is undetermined. The germline V gene has CDR1 LGHDT and CDR2 YNNKEL (reference sequence). The ends were cut back, 0 bases at V and 2 bases at J, with 9 bases in the middle. The CDR3 sequence is 15 residues long. The CDR3 nucleotides read TGTGCCAGCAGCCAAGATTCGGCTATCACAGATACGCAGTATTTT. It yields the protein CASSQDSAITDTQYF.

This clonotype was observed a few times. V is TRBV5-1 and J is TRBJ2-2; TRBD2 matches 9 bases. The CDR3 loop spans 17 amino acids. Germline V CDR1 and CDR2: SGHRS, YFSETQ. With V trimmed by 0 bases and J by 4 bases, 7 bases remained unmatched. The CDR3 reads CASSLVSGLASTGELFF. Here the CDR3 DNA reads TGCGCCAGCAGCTTGGTTTCAGGACTAGCGTCCACCGGGGAGCTGTTTTTT. Looking up the rest from reference TRBV5-1 and TRBJ2-2 gives the full variable domain: KAGVTQTPRYLIKTRGQQVTLSCSPISGHRSVSWYQQTPGQGLQFLFEYFSETQRNKGNFPGRFSGRQFSNSRSEMNVSTLELGDSALYLCASSLVSGLASTGELFFGEGSRLTVL.

There are many counts of this clonotype. This chain uses TRBV12-3 or TRBV12-4 with TRBJ2-5; 10 bases line up with TRBD2. V dropped 6 bases and J dropped 5; count of bases not matched to a gene: 3. The length of the CDR3 is 13 residues. CDR3 bases: TGTGCCAGCAGCCTAGCGGGGGTGGAGACCCAGTACTTC. Residues: CASSLAGVETQYF.

This chain joins TRBV20-1 and TRBJ2-5, with 8 bases that match TRBD2. V lost 3 bases to trimming and J lost 1 base; unmatched junction nucleotides: 4. CDR1 and CDR2 from the germline V gene are DFQATT and SNEGSKA (reference sequence). This CDR3 contains 14 residues. CDR3 DNA sequence: TGCAGTGCTAGTCCTAGCGGGTTCCAAGAGACCCAGTACTTC. It yields the protein CSASPSGFQETQYF.

The chain combines TRBV12-5 with TRBJ2-7; D not certain. The CDR3 has 13 residues. Germline lookup yields CDR1 LGHNT and CDR2 FRNRAP. V was pared by 1 base and J by 2 bases, with 6 bases between. The CDR3 DNA reads as TGTGCTAGTGGTTTGGGACCCGCCTACGAGCAGTACTTC. Amino acid sequence: CASGLGPAYEQYF. The variable domain in full, completed from reference TRBV12-5 and TRBJ2-7, reads DARVTQTPRHKVTEMGQEVTMRCQPILGHNTVFWYRQTMMQGLELLAYFRNRAPLDDSGMPKDRFSAEMPDATLATLKIQPSEPRDSAVYFCASGLGPAYEQYFGPGTRLTVT.

The chain joins TRBV20-1 to TRBJ2-5, with 8 bases that match TRBD1. The CDR3 spans 12 residues. Losses at the gene ends were 6 bases for V and 7 bases for J; bases not matched to a gene: 7. The germline V gene encodes CDR1 DFQATT and CDR2 SNEGSKA (reference sequence). This chain's CDR3 is CSAPRQGMTQYF. CDR3 nucleotide sequence: TGCAGTGCGCCTAGACAGGGGATGACCCAGTACTTC.

The CDR3 coding sequence is TGTGCCAGCAGCTTAACGGGTTGGACTGAAGCTTTCTTT. Translating gives CASSLTGWTEAFF. This chain connects TRBV7-2 to TRBJ1-1, with D hard to call. V lost 2 bases and J 5 bases, leaving 9 bases between the germline ends. Germline CDR1 is SGHTA and CDR2 is FQGNSA. This CDR3 contains 13 residues.

In its sample, this clonotype was seen a few times. V is TRBV5-1 and J is TRBJ2-3; 8 positions match TRBD1. V was pared by 2 bases and J by 6 bases, with 14 bases of the junction left unmatched. The germline V gene has CDR1 SGHRS and CDR2 YFSETQ. This CDR3 is built from 17 residues. The CDR3 loop is CASSFPQVRGQSDTQYF. CDR3 in DNA: TGCGCCAGCAGCTTCCCCCAGGTCAGGGGGCAATCGGATACGCAGTATTTT.

The rearrangement joins TRBV29-1 to TRBJ2-4, with TRBD1 as a possible D gene (5 bases). Per the germline V gene, CDR1 is SQVTM and CDR2 is ANQGSEA. This CDR3 has 15 amino acids. Trimming shortened V by 2 bases and J by 3 bases, and 14 bases separated the two germline ends. The CDR3: CSVEKGLKHKNIQYF. The CDR3 DNA is TGCAGCGTTGAAAAGGGGCTAAAGCACAAAAACATTCAGTACTTC.

The gene calls are TRBV12-3 or TRBV12-4 and TRBJ2-1; D might be TRBD1 (7 bases). The length of the CDR3 is 15 residues. Trimming pared 3 bases from V and 1 base from J, leaving 10 bases between. In nucleotides, the CDR3 is TGTGCCAGCAGTTTTCCAGGGGGGTCCTACAATGAGCAGTTCTTC. It is translated as CASSFPGGSYNEQFF.

This clonotype turned up a few times. The gene calls are TRBV12-3 or TRBV12-4 and TRBJ2-3; 11 bases are a match to TRBD2. The length of the CDR3 is 21 residues. V lost 4 bases, J lost 2 bases, and 20 bases stayed unmatched. The CDR3 DNA follows: TGTGCCAGCAGTTCCCTTGCCCCCACGGGACTAGCGGAGAGGATCACAGATACGCAGTATTTT. It encodes CASSSLAPTGLAERITDTQYF.

The CDR3 spells CASSLQGRNEQFF. CDR3 DNA sequence: TGTGCCAGCAGTTTACAGGGTCGCAATGAGCAGTTCTTC. The chain joins TRBV5-6 to TRBJ2-1, with a weak D call TRBD1 (6 bases). This CDR3 has 13 residues. Germline values: CDR1 SGHDT, CDR2 YYEEEE. Between the trimmed V and J ends, which lost 5 bases and 6 bases, there was a span of 12 bases. Full variable domain (missing parts from reference TRBV5-6 and TRBJ2-1): DAGVTQSPTHLIKTRGQQVTLRCSPKSGHDTVSWYQQALGQGPQFIFQYYEEEERQRGNFPDRFSGHQFPNYSSELNVNALLLGDSALYLCASSLQGRNEQFFGPGTRLTVL.

This clonotype was counted a few times. The chain carries TRBV6-2 or TRBV6-3 and TRBJ1-3, with D unclear. In germline, CDR1 is MNHEY, CDR2 SVGEGT. Trimming pared 6 bases from V and 0 bases from J, leaving 12 bases between. CDR3 length equals 15 residues. CDR3 in amino acids: CASRRDKNSGNTIYF. In DNA, the CDR3 is TGTGCCAGCAGGCGAGACAAGAACTCTGGAAACACCATATATTTT.

The chain couples TRBV2 to TRBJ2-7; D call uncertain. CDR1 SNHLY and CDR2 FYNNEI come from the germline V gene. Trimming stripped 7 bases from V and 3 bases from J, with 10 bases between. The CDR3 covers 12 residues. Written as DNA, the CDR3 is TGTGCCAGCATTGGTGGGATCTACGAGCAGTACTTC. It translates to CASIGGIYEQYF.

This chain links TRBV10-3 with TRBJ2-5; D is perhaps TRBD2 (5 bases). Germline values: CDR1 ENHRY, CDR2 SYGVKD. V was shortened by 2 bases and J by 7 bases, with 5 bases between the two germline ends. This CDR3 region has 11 residues. The CDR3 here is CAISERGTQYF. The CDR3 region has the DNA TGTGCCATCAGTGAGCGGGGGACCCAGTACTTC.

The genes are TRBV20-1 and TRBJ2-1, with 15 nucleotides matching TRBD2. The CDR3 covers 17 residues. Per germline, CDR1 DFQATT and CDR2 SNEGSKA (reference sequence). V trimming: 6 bases; J trimming: 1 base; junction bases outside the gene matches: 7. The CDR3 sequence is CSANSGLAGGSYNEQFF. The CDR3, as DNA: TGCAGTGCCAACTCGGGACTAGCGGGGGGTTCCTACAATGAGCAGTTCTTC.

This clonotype was counted between two and nine times. V gene TRBV27 combines with J gene TRBJ2-5; D is possibly TRBD1 (6 bases). The CDR3 is 15 residues long. Looked up from germline, CDR1 is MNHEY and CDR2 is SMNVEV (reference sequence). V lost 8 bases, J lost 10 bases, and 26 bases lay in between. The CDR3 is CASEPGSRAPGVQYF. CDR3 DNA: TGTGCCAGCGAGCCGGGATCAAGGGCCCCAGGGGTCCAGTACTTC.

The chain has TRBV27 and TRBJ2-1; TRBD2 agrees at 8 bases. The germline gives CDR1 MNHEY, CDR2 SMNVEV (reference sequence). J lost 9 bases, V lost 4 bases, and 5 bases had no gene match. The CDR3 is 13 residues long. The CDR3 DNA reads TGTGCCAGCAGTTCAAACAGCGGGGGTGAGCAGTTCTTC. As protein: CASSSNSGGEQFF.